The T cell receptor beta chain described here comes from a study of CD8+ T cells in alopecia areata. Remarks on this clone: Its antigen is still unknown.

Treatment noted: oral pan-JAK inhibitor, 5-10 mg twice daily. The CDR3 has 15 amino acids. Germline-derived CDR1 and CDR2 are SGHTA and FQGNSA. Between the trimmed V and J ends, which lost 1 base and 6 bases, there was a span of 15 bases. After isolation, RNA underwent reverse transcription to generate cDNA as the sequencing template. Libraries were prepared by immunoSEQ multiplex PCR; TCRdb keeps only in-frame clonotypes and omits some of them. The profile shows around 290,000 clones, about 62% of them singletons. Study findings and constraints: Scalp clonality and expanded CD8+ clones among the top 100 fell significantly with tofacitinib. Patients shared TCRs less clearly than mice did, possibly owing to HLA.

The TCR was taken from a human donor with alopecia areata. The specimen was CD4+ T cells sorted from blood, collected at week 24, from a patient treated with tofacitinib. The chain couples TRBV7-2 to TRBJ1-1, with D possibly matching TRBD1 (5 bases). CDR3 coding DNA: TGTGCCAGCAGCTTAGATCCGGGGCTGGGAGCTGAAGCTTTCTTT. Amino acid sequence: CASSLDPGLGAEAFF.